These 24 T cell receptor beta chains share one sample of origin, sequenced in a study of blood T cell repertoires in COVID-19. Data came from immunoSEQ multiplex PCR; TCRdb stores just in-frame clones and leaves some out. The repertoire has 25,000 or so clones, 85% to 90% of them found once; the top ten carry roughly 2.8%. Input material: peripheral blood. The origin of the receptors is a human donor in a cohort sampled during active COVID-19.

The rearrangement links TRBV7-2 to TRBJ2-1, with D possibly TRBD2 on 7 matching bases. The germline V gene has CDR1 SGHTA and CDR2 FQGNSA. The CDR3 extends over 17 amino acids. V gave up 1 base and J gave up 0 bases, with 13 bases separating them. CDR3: CASSLVGGPYSYNEQFF. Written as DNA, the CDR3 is TGTGCCAGCAGCTTAGTGGGGGGGCCGTACTCCTACAATGAGCAGTTCTTC.

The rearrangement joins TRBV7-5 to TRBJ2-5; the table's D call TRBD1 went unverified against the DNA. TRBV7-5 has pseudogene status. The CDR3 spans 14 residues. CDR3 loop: CARSLACREETQYF. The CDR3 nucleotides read TGTGCCAGAAGCTTAGCGTGCAGGGAAGAGACCCAGTACTTC.

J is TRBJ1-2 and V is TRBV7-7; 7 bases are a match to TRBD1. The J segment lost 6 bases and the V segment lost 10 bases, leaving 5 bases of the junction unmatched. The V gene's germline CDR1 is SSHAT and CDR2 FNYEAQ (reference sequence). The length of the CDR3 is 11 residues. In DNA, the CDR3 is TGTGCCATTCAGGGGGAGAATGGCTACACCTTC. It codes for CAIQGENGYTF.

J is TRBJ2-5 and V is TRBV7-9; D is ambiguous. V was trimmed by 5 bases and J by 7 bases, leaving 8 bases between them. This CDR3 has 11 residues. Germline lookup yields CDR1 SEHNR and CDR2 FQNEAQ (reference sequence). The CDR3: CASSPGGTQYF. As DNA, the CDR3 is TGTGCCAGCAGCCCGGGTGGGACCCAGTACTTC.

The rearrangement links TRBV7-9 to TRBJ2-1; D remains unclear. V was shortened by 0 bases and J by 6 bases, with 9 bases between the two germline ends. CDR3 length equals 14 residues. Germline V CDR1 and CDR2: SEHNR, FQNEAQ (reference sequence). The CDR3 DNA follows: TGTGCCAGCAGCTTAGCGAACACACCCAATGAGCAGTTCTTC. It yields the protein CASSLANTPNEQFF. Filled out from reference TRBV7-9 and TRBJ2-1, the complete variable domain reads DTGVSQNPRHKITKRGQNVTFRCDPISEHNRLYWYRQTLGQGPEFLTYFQNEAQLEKSRLLSDRFSAERPKGSFSTLEIQRTEQGDSAMYLCASSLANTPNEQFFGPGTRLTVL.

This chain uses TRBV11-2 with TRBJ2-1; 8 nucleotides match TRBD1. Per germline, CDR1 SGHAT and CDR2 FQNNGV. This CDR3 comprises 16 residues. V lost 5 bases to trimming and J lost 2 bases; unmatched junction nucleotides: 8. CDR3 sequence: CASSEWTGPAYNEQFF. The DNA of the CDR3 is TGTGCCAGCAGCGAATGGACAGGGCCTGCCTACAATGAGCAGTTCTTC. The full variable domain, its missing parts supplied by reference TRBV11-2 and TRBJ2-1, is EAGVAQSPRYKIIEKRQSVAFWCNPISGHATLYWYQQILGQGPKLLIQFQNNGVVDDSQLPKDRFSAERLKGVDSTLKIQPAKLEDSAVYLCASSEWTGPAYNEQFFGPGTRLTVL.

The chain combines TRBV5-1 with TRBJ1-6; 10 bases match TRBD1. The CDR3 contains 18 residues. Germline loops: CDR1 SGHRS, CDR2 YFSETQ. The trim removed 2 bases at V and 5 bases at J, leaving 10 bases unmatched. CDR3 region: CASSLFDRGTGDNSPLHF. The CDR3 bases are TGCGCCAGCAGCTTATTTGATCGGGGGACAGGGGATAATTCACCCCTCCACTTT.

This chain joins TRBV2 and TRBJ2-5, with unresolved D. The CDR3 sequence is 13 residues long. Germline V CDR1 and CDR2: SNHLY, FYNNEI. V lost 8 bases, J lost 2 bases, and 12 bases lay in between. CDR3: CASSPSRQETQYF. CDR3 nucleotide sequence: TGTGCCAGCTCCCCAAGCAGGCAAGAGACCCAGTACTTC.

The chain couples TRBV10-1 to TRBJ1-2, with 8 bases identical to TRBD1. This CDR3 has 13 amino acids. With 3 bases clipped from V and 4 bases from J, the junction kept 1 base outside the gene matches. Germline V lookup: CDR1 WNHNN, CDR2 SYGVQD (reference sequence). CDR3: CASSDDRGYGYTF. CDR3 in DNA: TGCGCCAGCAGTGATGACAGGGGCTATGGCTACACCTTC.

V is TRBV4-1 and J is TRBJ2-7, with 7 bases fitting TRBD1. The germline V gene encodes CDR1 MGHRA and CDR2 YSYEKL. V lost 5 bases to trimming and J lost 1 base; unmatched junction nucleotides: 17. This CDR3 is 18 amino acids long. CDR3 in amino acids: CASSKKGPTGTVSYEQYF. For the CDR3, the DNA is TGCGCCAGCAGCAAAAAGGGGCCTACCGGGACAGTTTCCTACGAGCAGTACTTC.

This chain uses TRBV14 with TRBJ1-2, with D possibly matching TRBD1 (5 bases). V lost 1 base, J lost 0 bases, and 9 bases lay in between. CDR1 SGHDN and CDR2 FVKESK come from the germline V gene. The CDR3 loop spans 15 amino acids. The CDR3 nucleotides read TGTGCCAGCAGCCAAGTAAAAGGGGCTAACTATGGCTACACCTTC. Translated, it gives CASSQVKGANYGYTF.

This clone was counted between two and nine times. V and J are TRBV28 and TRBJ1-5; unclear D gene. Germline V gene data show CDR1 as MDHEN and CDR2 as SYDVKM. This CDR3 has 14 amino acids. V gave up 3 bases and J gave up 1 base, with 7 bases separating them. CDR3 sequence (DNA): TGTGCCAGCAGTTTGATCGGGAGCAATCAGCCCCAGCATTTT. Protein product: CASSLIGSNQPQHF.

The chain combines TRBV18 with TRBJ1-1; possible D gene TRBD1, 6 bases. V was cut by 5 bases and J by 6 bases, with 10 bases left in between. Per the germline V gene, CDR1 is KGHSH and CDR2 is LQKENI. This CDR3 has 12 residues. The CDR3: CASSGGFAEAFF. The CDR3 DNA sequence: TGTGCCAGCTCAGGGGGCTTCGCTGAAGCTTTCTTT.

For the CDR3, the DNA is TGTGCCAGCGGGGGGGACCTAGAATGGGAGACCCAGTACTTC. It is translated as CASGGDLEWETQYF. The V and J genes are TRBV6-5 and TRBJ2-5; 7 bases agree with TRBD2. Trimming at V came to 8 bases and at J to 5 bases, leaving 11 bases not matched to a gene. Germline loops: CDR1 MNHEY, CDR2 SVGAGI. The CDR3 covers 14 residues.

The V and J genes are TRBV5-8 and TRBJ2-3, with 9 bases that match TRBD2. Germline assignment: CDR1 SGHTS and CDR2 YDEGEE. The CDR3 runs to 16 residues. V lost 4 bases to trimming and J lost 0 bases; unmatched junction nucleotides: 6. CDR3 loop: CASSLGLAGSTDTQYF. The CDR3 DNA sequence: TGTGCCAGCAGCCTGGGGCTAGCGGGGAGCACAGATACGCAGTATTTT.

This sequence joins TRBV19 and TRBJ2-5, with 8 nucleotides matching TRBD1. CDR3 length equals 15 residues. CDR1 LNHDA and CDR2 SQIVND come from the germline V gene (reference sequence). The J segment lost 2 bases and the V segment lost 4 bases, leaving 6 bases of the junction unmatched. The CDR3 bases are TGTGCCAGTAGTACCTCCGGGACAGGACAAGAGACCCAGTACTTC. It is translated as CASSTSGTGQETQYF.

In DNA, the CDR3 is TGTGCCAGCAGCTTAGAGTTGGGACAGACGTACTTC. Translated, it gives CASSLELGQTYF. V is TRBV11-2 and J is TRBJ2-5; TRBD1 agrees at 7 bases. The germline V gene encodes CDR1 SGHAT and CDR2 FQNNGV. J lost 13 bases, V lost 0 bases, and 5 bases had no gene match. This CDR3 is built from 12 residues.

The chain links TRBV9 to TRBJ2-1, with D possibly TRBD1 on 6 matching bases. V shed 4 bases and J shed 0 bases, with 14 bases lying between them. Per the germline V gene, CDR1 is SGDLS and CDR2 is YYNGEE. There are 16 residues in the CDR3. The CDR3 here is CASSPKVGASYNEQFF. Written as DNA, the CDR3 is TGTGCCAGCAGCCCTAAGGTGGGGGCCTCCTACAATGAGCAGTTCTTC.

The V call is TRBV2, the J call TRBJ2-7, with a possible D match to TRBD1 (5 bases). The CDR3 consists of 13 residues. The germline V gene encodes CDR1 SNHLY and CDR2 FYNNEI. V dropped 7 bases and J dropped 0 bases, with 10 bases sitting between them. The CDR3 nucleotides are TGTGCCAGCATGAGAGACAGCTCCTACGAGCAGTACTTC. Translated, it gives CASMRDSSYEQYF.

Written as DNA, the CDR3 is TGTGCCAGCAGCCTCCGGCCTACAGGGAAGGGCCAAGAGACCCAGTACTTC. Translated, it gives CASSLRPTGKGQETQYF. The gene calls are TRBV13 and TRBJ2-5, with a tentative D call TRBD1 (6 bases). CDR3 length: 17 amino acids. V dropped 5 bases and J dropped 1 base, with 20 bases sitting between them. Germline CDR1 reads PRHDT; CDR2 reads FYEKMQ (reference sequence).

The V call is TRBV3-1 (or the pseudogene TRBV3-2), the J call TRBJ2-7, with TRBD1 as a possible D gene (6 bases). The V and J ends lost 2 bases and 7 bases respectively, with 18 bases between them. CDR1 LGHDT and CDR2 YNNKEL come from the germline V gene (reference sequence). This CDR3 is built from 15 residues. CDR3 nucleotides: TGTGCCAGCAGCCAACTCACTAGGGGGTTTATGGAGCAGTACTTC. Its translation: CASSQLTRGFMEQYF.

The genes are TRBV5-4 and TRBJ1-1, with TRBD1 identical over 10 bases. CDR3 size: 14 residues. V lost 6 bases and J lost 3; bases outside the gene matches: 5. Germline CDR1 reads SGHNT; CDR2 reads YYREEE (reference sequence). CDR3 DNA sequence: TGTGCCAGCACAGTGGACAGGGGGGACACTGAAGCTTTCTTT. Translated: CASTVDRGDTEAFF. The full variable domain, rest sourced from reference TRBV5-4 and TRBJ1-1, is ETGVTQSPTHLIKTRGQQVTLRCSSQSGHNTVSWYQQALGQGPQFIFQYYREEENGRGNFPPRFSGLQFPNYSSELNVNALELDDSALYLCASTVDRGDTEAFFGQGTRLTVV.

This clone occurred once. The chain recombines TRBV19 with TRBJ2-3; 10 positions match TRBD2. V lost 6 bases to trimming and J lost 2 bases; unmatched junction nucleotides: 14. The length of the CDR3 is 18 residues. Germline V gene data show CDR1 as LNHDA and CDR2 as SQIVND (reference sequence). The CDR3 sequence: CASSPASGGRPNTDTQYF. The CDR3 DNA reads TGTGCCAGTAGCCCTGCTAGCGGGGGTCGGCCGAACACAGATACGCAGTATTTT. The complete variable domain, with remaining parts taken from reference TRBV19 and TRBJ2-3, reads DGGITQSPKYLFRKEGQNVTLSCEQNLNHDAMYWYRQDPGQGLRLIYYSQIVNDFQKGDIAEGYSVSREKKESFPLTVTSAQKNPTAFYLCASSPASGGRPNTDTQYFGPGTRLTVL.

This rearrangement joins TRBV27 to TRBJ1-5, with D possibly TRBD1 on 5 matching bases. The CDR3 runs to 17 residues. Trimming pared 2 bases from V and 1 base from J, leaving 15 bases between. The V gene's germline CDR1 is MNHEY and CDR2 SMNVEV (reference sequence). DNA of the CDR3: TGTGCCAGCAGTTTAATCTTCGGGGGTCTCAGCAATCAGCCCCAGCATTTT. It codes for CASSLIFGGLSNQPQHF.